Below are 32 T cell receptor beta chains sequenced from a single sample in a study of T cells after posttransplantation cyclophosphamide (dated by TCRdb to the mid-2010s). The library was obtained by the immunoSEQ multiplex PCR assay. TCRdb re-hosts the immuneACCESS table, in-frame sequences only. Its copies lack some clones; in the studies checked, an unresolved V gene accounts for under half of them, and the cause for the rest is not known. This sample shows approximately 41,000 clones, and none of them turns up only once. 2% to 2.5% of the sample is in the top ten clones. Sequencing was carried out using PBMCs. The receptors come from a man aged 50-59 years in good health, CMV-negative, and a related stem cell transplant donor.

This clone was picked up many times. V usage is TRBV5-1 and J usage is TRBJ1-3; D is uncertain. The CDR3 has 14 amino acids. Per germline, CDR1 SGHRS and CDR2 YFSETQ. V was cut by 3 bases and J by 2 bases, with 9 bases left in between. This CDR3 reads CASSSTGAGNTIYF. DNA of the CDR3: TGCGCCAGCAGCTCCACGGGAGCTGGAAACACCATATATTTT.

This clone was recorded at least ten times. The chain's CDR3 is CASSLSGVPTGELFF. The DNA for the CDR3 is TGTGCCAGCAGCTTGTCAGGGGTCCCCACCGGGGAGCTGTTTTTT. The genes are TRBV5-6 and TRBJ2-2; the D gene is possibly TRBD1 (6 bases). The CDR3 is 15 residues long. The ends were cut back, 1 base at V and 4 bases at J, with 11 bases in the middle. Germline CDR1 is SGHDT and CDR2 is YYEEEE.

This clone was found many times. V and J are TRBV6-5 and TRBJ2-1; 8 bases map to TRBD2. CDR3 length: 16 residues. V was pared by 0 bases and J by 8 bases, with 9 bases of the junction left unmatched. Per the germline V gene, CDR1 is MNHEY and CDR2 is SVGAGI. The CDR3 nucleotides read TGTGCCAGCAGTTACTCGACCAGCGGGAGTCGGGATGAGCAGTTCTTC. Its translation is CASSYSTSGSRDEQFF.

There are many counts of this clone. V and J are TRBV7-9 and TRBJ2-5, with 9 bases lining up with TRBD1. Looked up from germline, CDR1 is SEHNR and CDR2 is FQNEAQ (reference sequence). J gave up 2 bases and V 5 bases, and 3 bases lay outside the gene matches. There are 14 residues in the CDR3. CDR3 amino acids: CASSRTGVQETQYF. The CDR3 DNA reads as TGTGCCAGCAGCAGGACAGGGGTTCAAGAGACCCAGTACTTC.

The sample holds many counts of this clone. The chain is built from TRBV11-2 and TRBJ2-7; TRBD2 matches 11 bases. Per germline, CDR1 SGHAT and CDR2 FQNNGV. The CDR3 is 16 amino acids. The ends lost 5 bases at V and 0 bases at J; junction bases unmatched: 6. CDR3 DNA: TGTGCCAGCAGCGTAGCTAGCGGGGGGTACTCCTACGAGCAGTACTTC. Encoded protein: CASSVASGGYSYEQYF.

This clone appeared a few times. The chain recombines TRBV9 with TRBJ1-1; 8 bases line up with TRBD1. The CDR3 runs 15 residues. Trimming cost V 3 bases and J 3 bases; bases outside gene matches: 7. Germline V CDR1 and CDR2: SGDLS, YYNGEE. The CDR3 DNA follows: TGTGCCAGCAGCGCCCAGGGGGCTCGCGACACTGAAGCTTTCTTT. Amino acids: CASSAQGARDTEAFF. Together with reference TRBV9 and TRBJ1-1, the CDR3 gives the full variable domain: DSGVTQTPKHLITATGQRVTLRCSPRSGDLSVYWYQQSLDQGLQFLIQYYNGEERAKGNILERFSAQQFPDLHSELNLSSLELGDSALYFCASSAQGARDTEAFFGQGTRLTVV.

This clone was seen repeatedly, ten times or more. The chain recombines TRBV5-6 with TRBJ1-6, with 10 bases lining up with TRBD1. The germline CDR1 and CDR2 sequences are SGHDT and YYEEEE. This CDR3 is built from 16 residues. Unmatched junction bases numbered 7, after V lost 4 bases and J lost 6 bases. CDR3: CASSTDRGLINSPLHF. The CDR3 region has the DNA TGTGCCAGCAGCACCGACAGGGGGCTAATTAATTCACCCCTCCACTTT.

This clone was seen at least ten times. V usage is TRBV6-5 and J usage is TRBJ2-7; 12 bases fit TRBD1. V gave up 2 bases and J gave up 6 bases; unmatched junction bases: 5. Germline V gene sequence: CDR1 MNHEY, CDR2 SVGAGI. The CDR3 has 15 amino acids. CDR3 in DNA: TGTGCCAGCAGTTACGTCGGGACAGGGGGCGCCGAGCAGTACTTC. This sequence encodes CASSYVGTGGAEQYF.

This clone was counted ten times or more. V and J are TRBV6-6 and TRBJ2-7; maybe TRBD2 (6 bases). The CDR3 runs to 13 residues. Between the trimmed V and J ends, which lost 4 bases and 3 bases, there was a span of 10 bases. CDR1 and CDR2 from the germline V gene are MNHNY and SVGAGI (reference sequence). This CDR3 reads CASSWGEYYEQYF. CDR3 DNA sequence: TGTGCCAGCAGTTGGGGGGAGTACTACGAGCAGTACTTC.

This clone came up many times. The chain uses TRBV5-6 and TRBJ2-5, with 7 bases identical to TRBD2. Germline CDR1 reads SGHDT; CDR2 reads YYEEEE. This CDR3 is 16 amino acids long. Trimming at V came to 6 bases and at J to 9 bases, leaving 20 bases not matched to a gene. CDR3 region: CASTGGMAAYRGAQYF. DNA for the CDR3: TGTGCCAGCACCGGCGGGATGGCAGCGTACCGGGGGGCCCAGTACTTC.

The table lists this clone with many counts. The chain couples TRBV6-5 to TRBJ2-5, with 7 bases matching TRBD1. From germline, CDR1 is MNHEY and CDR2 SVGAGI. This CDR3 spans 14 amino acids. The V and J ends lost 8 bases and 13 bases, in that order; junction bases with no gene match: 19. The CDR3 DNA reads TGTGCCAGCCAGGGCCGACAGGGCCAACTTCCACGGTACTTC. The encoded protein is CASQGRQGQLPRYF.

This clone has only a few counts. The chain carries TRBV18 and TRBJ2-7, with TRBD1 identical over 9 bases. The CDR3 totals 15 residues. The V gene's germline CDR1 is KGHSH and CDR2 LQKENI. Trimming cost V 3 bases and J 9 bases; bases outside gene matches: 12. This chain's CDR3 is CASSPGTGTFLGQYF. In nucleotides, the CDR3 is TGTGCCAGCTCACCTGGGACAGGGACCTTCCTGGGGCAGTACTTC.

CDR3 DNA: TGTGCCAGCTCACCACGGGACACTTACAATGAGCAGTTCTTC. As protein: CASSPRDTYNEQFF. The gene calls are TRBV18 and TRBJ2-1; TRBD1 might be the D (6 bases). The CDR3 is 14 residues long. CDR1 is KGHSH and CDR2 is LQKENI in the germline V gene. Trimming took off 1 base at V and 4 bases at J, with 8 bases between the two ends.

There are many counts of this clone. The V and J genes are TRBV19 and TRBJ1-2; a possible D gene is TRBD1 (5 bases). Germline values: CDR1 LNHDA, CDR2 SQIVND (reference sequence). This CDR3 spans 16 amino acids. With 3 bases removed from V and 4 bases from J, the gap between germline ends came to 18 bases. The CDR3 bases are TGTGCCAGTAGTATGTGGGGCTCACAGTACGTCTATGGCTACACCTTC. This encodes CASSMWGSQYVYGYTF.

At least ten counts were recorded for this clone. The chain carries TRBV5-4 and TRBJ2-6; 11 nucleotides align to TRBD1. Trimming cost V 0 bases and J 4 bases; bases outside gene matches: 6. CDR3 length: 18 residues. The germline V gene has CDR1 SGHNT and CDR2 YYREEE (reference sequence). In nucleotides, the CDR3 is TGTGCCAGCAGCTTGGCTGGACAGGGGGCGTTGGGGGCCAACGTCCTGACTTTC. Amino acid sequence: CASSLAGQGALGANVLTF.

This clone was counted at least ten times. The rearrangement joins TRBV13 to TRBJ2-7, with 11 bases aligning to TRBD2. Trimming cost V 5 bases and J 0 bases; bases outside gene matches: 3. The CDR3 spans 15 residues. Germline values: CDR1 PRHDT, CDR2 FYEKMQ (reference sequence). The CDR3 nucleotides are TGTGCCAGCAGCCCTACTAGCGGGGGCTCCTACGAGCAGTACTTC. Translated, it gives CASSPTSGGSYEQYF.

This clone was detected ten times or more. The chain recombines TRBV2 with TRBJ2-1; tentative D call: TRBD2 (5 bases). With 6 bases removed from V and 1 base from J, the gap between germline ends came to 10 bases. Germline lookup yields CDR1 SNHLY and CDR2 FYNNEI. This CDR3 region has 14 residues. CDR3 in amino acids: CASSQRISYNEQFF. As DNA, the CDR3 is TGTGCCAGCAGCCAGCGGATTTCCTACAATGAGCAGTTCTTC.

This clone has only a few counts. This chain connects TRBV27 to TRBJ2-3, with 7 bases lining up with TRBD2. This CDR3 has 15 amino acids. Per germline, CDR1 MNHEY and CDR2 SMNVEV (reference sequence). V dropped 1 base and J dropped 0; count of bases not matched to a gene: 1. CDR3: CASSLWGLSTDTQYF. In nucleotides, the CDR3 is TGTGCCAGCAGTTTATGGGGACTAAGCACAGATACGCAGTATTTT.

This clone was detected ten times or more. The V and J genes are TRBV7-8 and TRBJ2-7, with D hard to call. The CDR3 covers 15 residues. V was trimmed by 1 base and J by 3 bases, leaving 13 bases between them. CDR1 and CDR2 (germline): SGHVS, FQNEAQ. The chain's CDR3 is CASSLDAGPSYEQYF. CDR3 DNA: TGTGCCAGCAGCTTAGATGCAGGCCCAAGCTACGAGCAGTACTTC.

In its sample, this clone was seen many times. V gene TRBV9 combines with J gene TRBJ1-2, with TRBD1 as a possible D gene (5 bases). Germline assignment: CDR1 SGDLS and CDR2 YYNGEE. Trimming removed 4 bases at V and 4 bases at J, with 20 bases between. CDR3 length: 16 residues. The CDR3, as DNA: TGTGCCAGCAGCCCGTCCGGGGGGATAATTAGCTATGGCTACACCTTC. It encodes CASSPSGGIISYGYTF.

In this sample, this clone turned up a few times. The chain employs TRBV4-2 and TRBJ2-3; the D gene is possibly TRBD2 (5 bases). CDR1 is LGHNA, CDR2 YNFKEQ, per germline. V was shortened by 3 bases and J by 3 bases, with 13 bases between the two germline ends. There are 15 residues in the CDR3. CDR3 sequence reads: CASSQREPSTDTQYF. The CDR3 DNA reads TGTGCCAGCAGCCAGAGGGAACCTAGTACAGATACGCAGTATTTT.

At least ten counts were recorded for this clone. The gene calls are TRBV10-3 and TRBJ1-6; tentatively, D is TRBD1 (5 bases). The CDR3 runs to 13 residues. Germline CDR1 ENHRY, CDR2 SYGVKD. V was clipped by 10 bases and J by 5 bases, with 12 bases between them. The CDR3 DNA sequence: TGTGCCAGCGTGCAGGGCGATAATTCACCCCTCCACTTT. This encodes CASVQGDNSPLHF.

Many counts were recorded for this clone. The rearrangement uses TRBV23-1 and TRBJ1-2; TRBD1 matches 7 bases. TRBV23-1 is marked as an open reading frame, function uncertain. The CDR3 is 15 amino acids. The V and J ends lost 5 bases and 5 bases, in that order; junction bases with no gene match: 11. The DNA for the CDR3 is TGCGCCAGCAGTTCCGACAGGGTCCGTGGGTATGGCTACACCTTC. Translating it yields CASSSDRVRGYGYTF.

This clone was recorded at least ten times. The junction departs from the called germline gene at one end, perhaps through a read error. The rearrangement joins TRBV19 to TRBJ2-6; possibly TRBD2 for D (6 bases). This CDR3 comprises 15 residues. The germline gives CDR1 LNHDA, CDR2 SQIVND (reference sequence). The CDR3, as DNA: TGTGCCAGTACGCGTAGGGACTCTGGGGCCAACGTTCTGACTTTC. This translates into CASTRRDSGANVLTF.

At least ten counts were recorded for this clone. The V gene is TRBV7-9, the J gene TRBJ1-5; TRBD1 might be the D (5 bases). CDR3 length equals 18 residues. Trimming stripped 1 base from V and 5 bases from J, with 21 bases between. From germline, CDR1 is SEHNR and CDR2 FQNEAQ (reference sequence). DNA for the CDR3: TGTGCCAGCAGCTTAGAAGCAGAATTAGCAGGGAAGGATCAGCCCCAGCATTTT. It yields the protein CASSLEAELAGKDQPQHF.

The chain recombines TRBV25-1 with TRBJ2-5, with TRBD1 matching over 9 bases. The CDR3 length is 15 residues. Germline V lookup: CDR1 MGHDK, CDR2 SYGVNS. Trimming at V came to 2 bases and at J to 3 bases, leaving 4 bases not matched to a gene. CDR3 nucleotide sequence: TGTGCCAGCAGTGAAGGGGGGACAGGGAAAGAGACCCAGTACTTC. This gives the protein CASSEGGTGKETQYF.

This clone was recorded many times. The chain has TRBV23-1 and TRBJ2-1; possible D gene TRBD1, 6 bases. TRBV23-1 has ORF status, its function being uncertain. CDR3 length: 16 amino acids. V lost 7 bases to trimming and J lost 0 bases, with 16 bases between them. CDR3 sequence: CASIRTGTTSYNEQFF. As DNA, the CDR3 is TGCGCCAGCATTCGTACCGGGACAACCTCCTACAATGAGCAGTTCTTC.

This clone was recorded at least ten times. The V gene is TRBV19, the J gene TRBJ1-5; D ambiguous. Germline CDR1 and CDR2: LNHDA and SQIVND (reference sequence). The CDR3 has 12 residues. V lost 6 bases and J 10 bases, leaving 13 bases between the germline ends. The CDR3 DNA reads TGTGCCAGTAGCCCTCGGGGAGCTCCCCAGCATTTT. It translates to CASSPRGAPQHF.

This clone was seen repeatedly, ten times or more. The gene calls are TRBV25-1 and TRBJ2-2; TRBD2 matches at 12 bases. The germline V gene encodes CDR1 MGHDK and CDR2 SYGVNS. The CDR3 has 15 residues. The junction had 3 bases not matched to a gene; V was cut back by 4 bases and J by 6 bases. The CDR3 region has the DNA TGTGCCAGCAGTGGACTAGCGGGAGTCGCCGGGGAGCTGTTTTTT. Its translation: CASSGLAGVAGELFF.

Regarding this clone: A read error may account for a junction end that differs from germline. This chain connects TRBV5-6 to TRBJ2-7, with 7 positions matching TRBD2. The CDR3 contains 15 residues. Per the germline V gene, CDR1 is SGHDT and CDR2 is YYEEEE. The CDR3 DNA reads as TGTGCCAGCAGCTTGGGTCTAGCGGTCTCCTGCGAGCAGTACTTC. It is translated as CASSLGLAVSCEQYF.

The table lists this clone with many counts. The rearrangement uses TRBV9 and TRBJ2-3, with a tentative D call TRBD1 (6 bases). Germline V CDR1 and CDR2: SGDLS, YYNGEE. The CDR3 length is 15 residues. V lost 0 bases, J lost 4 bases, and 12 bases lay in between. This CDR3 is CASSVEGGAPDTQYF. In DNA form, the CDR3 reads TGTGCCAGCAGCGTAGAAGGGGGAGCTCCAGATACGCAGTATTTT.

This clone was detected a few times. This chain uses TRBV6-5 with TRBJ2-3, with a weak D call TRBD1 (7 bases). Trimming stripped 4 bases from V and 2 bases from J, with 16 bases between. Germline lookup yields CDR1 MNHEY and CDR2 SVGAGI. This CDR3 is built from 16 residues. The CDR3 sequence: CASSSPSGGPTDTQYF. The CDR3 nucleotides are TGTGCCAGCAGTTCACCCTCAGGGGGGCCCACAGATACGCAGTATTTT.